The present T cell receptor beta chain was sequenced within a study of control samples from healthy donors and cancer patients. Germline V gene lookup returns CDR1 SGHRS and CDR2 YFSETQ. Trimming pared 10 bases from V and 0 bases from J, leaving 14 bases between. CDR3 length equals 14 residues. The protocol was immunoSEQ multiplex PCR, while the TCRdb copy is restricted to in-frame clones and leaves out a portion. The table shows roughly 100,000 clones, with about 91% occurring only once. This TCR came from a woman under 30 in good health. Specimen: blood. The J gene is TRBJ2-1, the V gene TRBV5-1; a weak D match, TRBD2 (6 bases). CDR3 sequence: CACGTPSSYNEQFF. The CDR3 DNA reads TGCGCCTGCGGGACCCCTAGCTCCTACAATGAGCAGTTCTTC.